This note documents a single TCR beta chain sequence. Its cognate antigen has yet to be identified. No base-level quality is on record; no much larger clone is a single base apart. The sample originates from a study of blood T cell repertoires in COVID-19 (dated by TCRdb to 2020 to 2021). About the study as a whole: Samples covering the acute and convalescent phases of COVID-19 were provided by collaborators in the United States, Italy and Spain. HLA class I and class II types, where available, came from metadata supplied by the sample provider rather than from assay-based typing. The samples were drawn from the first 160 participants of the ongoing ImmuneRACE study and from roughly 1,300 subjects provided by 6 global collaborators. A freely available public database, intended as a resource for researchers studying the immune response to SARS-CoV-2, is where the repertoires were released. The dataset comprised deeply sampled blood TCRbeta repertoires from subjects exposed to, actively infected with, or recovered from COVID-19. The prospective study material was composed of cDNA or gDNA derived from T cells, B-cell-depleted T cells, or PBMCs. Sample metadata almost always included a de-identified subject ID, COVID-19 status, age in years and sex. Overall results and qualifications from the work: Clinical and demographic metadata were provided uncurated, with the amount varying by source and participant.

Compared with germline, V lacks 6 bases and J lacks 6 bases; bases without a gene match: 13. CDR1 MDHEN and CDR2 SYDVKM were looked up in the germline V gene. Taken from cysteine to phenylalanine, the CDR3 has 16 residues. Only CDR3 DNA is held: 48 bases, read in frame from base 1. One collaborating source in Seattle enrolled patients during active infection and followed them longitudinally through the course of disease. Collaborating institutions collected whole blood in K2EDTA tubes following their own protocols. For TCRbeta analysis, collaborators shipped samples in one of three forms: frozen whole blood, isolated PBMCs, or DNA extracted from either of those sample types. TCRbeta CDR3 regions were amplified from genomic DNA by means of the immunoSEQ Assay, a bias-controlled multiplex PCR. Processing in the source paper ran as follows. The number of nucleated cells in each sample was estimated by amplification of reference gene primers within the assay. To quantify the absolute abundance of each unique TCRbeta CDR3 rearrangement, sequence reads were collapsed and filtered. For each sample, productive Simpson clonality was calculated as the square root of Simpson's diversity index over productive rearrangements. Sourced from immuneACCESS, this table was stored by TCRdb with only in-frame sequences that have V and J called. A share of the clones is absent; for the studies checked, an unresolved V gene accounts for under half, and the remainder has no known explanation. That table is the source of V, J and clone size, and D and trimming were worked out from the DNA. Present in this sample are 150,000 to 200,000 clones, around 93% of which were seen just once. Approximately 4.8% of the sample is in the top ten clones.

This sequence uses TRBV28 and TRBJ2-2; TRBD1 matches 7 bases in the middle. The clonotype was recovered from a man aged 25 to 45 with COVID-19, enrolled during active disease. The sample consisted of peripheral blood. The DNA sequence is as follows: TGTGCCAGCAGGACAGGGTCCATGTGGATTCCCGGGGAGCTGTTTTTT. Its amino acids are CASRTGSMWIPGELFF.